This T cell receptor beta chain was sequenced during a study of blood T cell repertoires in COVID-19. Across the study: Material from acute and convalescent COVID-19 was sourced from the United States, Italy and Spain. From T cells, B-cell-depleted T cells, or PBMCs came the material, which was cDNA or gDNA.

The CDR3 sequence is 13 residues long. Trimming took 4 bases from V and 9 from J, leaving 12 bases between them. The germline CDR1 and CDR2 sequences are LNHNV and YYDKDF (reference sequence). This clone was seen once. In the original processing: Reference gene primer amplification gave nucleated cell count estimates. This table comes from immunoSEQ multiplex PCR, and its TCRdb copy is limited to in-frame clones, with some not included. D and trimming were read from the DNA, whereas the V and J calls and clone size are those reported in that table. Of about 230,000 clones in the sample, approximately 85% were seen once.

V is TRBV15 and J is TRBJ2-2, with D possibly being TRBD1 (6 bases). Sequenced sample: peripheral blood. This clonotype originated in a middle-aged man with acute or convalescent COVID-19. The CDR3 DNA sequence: TGTGCCACCAGCACCGCATGGGGGCGGGAGCTGTTTTTT. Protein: CATSTAWGRELFF.